This T cell receptor beta chain was documented in a study of T cells in Graves' hyperthyroidism and ophthalmopathy. Study-wide results and limits: A model of 13 V-J pairs discriminated ophthalmopathy from stable hyperthyroidism.

With respect to this clonotype: Its antigen remains unknown. At one of its ends the junction is not consistent with the germline gene, which may arise from a read error.

Stable hyperthyroidism: no ophthalmopathy progression over 18 months of follow-up. The hyperthyroidism was newly diagnosed and had lasted under 2 months; the patients were aged 18 to 65. Diagnostic assessment was based on clinical symptoms, serum thyroxine and TRAb, thyroid ultrasound and orbital computed tomography. CDR1 is LNHDA and CDR2 is SQIVND in the germline V gene (reference sequence). The CDR3 consists of 13 residues. There were TCR beta CDR3 regions amplified from RNA transcripts. Initially, a first-round RT-PCR of the TCR CDR3 employed the HTBI primer set. From the multiplex PCR reads, TCRdb called clonotypes with MiXCR, one entry per CDR3 protein. Among around 580,000 distinct CDR3 sequences listed, around 46% were seen once.

The receptor's source is a woman between 18 and 30 years old with Graves' hyperthyroidism. Sequencing was done on a sample of peripheral blood or thyroid tissue (not recorded which). The chain combines TRBV19 with TRBJ2-5; D perhaps matches TRBD2 (5 bases). The CDR3 is CASSIGSSSAKFF. DNA for the CDR3: TGTGCCAGTAGTATAGGGTCTAGCTCAGCGAAGTTCTTC. Based on the CDR3 plus reference TRBV19 and TRBJ2-5, the full variable domain is DGGITQSPKYLFRKEGQNVTLSCEQNLNHDAMYWYRQDPGQGLRLIYYSQIVNDFQKGDIAEGYSVSREKKESFPLTVTSAQKNPTAFYLCASSIGSSSAKFFGPGTRLLVL.